Listed here are 19 T cell receptor beta chains from one sample, sequenced in a study of identical twins. Each CDR3 protein gets one entry after TCRdb re-called the 5' RACE reads with MiXCR. The sample lists around 490,000 distinct CDR3 sequences; 20% to 25% were seen once. The data were also submitted as part of a second study, on yellow fever vaccine responses in identical twins.

The source material was CD4+ T cells sorted from blood. These receptors originate from a woman aged 18-29 years in good health.

Only a few counts were recorded for this clonotype. The J gene is TRBJ2-3, the V gene TRBV27, with a possible D match to TRBD2 (5 bases). CDR3 size: 16 residues. V lost 8 bases and J 3 bases, leaving 21 bases between the germline ends. Per germline, CDR1 MNHEY and CDR2 SMNVEV (reference sequence). CDR3 in DNA: TGTGCCAGCCGGAGAGGGTCGGCCTATTTAACAGATACGCAGTATTTT. Translation gives CASRRGSAYLTDTQYF.

The table lists this clonotype with a few counts. For the CDR3, the DNA is TGCGCCAGCAGCCGTCCGGGATCTAACTATGGCTACACCTTC. Its translation: CASSRPGSNYGYTF. The chain links TRBV4-1 to TRBJ1-2; D gene uncertain. The CDR3 loop spans 14 amino acids. CDR1 and CDR2 (germline): MGHRA, YSYEKL. V lost 4 bases, J lost 0 bases, and 9 bases lay in between.

The chain joins TRBV3-1 to TRBJ2-7, with D possibly TRBD1 on 5 matching bases. Germline V gives CDR1 LGHDT, CDR2 YNNKEL (reference sequence). This CDR3 is 13 amino acids long. Trimming shortened V by 5 bases and J by 3 bases, and 11 bases separated the two germline ends. The CDR3 bases are TGTGCCAGCAGCACAAGGGGCCTCTACGAGCAGTACTTC. This encodes CASSTRGLYEQYF.

The chain has TRBV25-1 and TRBJ2-7, with 8 bases lining up with TRBD1. Germline V gene data show CDR1 as MGHDK and CDR2 as SYGVNS. Trimming removed 5 bases from V and 2 bases from J; junction bases left unmatched: 5. The CDR3 is 14 amino acids. The CDR3 is CASSWTGLTYEQYF. The CDR3 DNA reads as TGTGCCAGCAGTTGGACAGGGTTAACCTACGAGCAGTACTTC.

This clonotype was counted a few times. The genes are TRBV28 and TRBJ1-2, with D perhaps matching TRBD1 (5 bases). The CDR3 consists of 14 residues. V was pared by 3 bases and J by 4 bases, with 12 bases between. The germline CDR1 and CDR2 sequences are MDHEN and SYDVKM. CDR3 nucleotides: TGTGCCAGCAGTTTGTGGCAGGGACCCTATGGCTACACCTTC. This gives the protein CASSLWQGPYGYTF.

This sequence joins TRBV5-1 and TRBJ1-1; a weak D match, TRBD1 (6 bases). The ends were cut back, 4 bases at V and 5 bases at J, with 15 bases in the middle. The CDR3 contains 14 residues. CDR1 SGHRS and CDR2 YFSETQ come from the germline V gene. DNA of the CDR3: TGCGCCAGCAGCCGGGATGCAGGGGTGACTGAAGCTTTCTTT. It encodes CASSRDAGVTEAFF.

The chain has TRBV11-1 and TRBJ1-1; no definite D call. This CDR3 has 13 amino acids. The V end lost 5 bases, the J end lost 3 bases, and 10 bases lay between the germline ends. In germline, CDR1 is SGHAT, CDR2 FQDESV (reference sequence). The CDR3 spells CASSPHQYTEAFF. CDR3 bases: TGTGCCAGCAGCCCCCATCAATACACTGAAGCTTTCTTT.

The chain joins TRBV10-1 to TRBJ2-1; 8 positions match TRBD1. The CDR3 length is 14 residues. Trimming removed 4 bases from V and 8 bases from J; junction bases left unmatched: 7. Looked up from germline, CDR1 is WNHNN and CDR2 is SYGVQD (reference sequence). The CDR3 loop is CASSARTGFHEQFF. CDR3 nucleotides: TGCGCCAGCAGTGCCCGGACAGGGTTCCATGAGCAGTTCTTC.

The sample holds one count of this clonotype. The chain has TRBV20-1 and TRBJ1-1; tentative D call: TRBD1 (5 bases). The CDR3 is made up of 17 amino acids. CDR1 is DFQATT, CDR2 SNEGSKA, per germline (reference sequence). The V end was cut by 2 bases, the J end by 0 bases, with 19 bases between. In DNA form, the CDR3 reads TGCAGTGCTAGATCCATTTCAGGGTCCACCATGAACACTGAAGCTTTCTTT. It specifies CSARSISGSTMNTEAFF.

The chain has TRBV19 and TRBJ2-1; no reliable D call. Trimming shortened V by 0 bases and J by 5 bases, and 14 bases separated the two germline ends. The germline V gene has CDR1 LNHDA and CDR2 SQIVND (reference sequence). The CDR3 has 16 amino acids. The CDR3 DNA reads TGTGCCAGTAGTATAGATTCGGCCATCCCAAACAATGAGCAGTTCTTC. Its protein is CASSIDSAIPNNEQFF.

In its sample, this clonotype was seen a few times. V and J are TRBV7-6 and TRBJ2-5; 11 bases are shared with TRBD2. Germline V gives CDR1 SGHVS, CDR2 FNYEAQ. CDR3 length equals 16 residues. The trim removed 5 bases at V and 2 bases at J, leaving 7 bases unmatched. The DNA of the CDR3 is TGTGCCAGCAGCCGACTAGCGGGGACGGGGCAAGAGACCCAGTACTTC. Translating it yields CASSRLAGTGQETQYF. The variable domain in full, with the rest retrieved from reference TRBV7-6 and TRBJ2-5, is GAGVSQSPRYKVTKRGQDVALRCDPISGHVSLYWYRQALGQGPEFLTYFNYEAQQDKSGLPNDRFSAERPEGSISTLTIQRTEQRDSAMYRCASSRLAGTGQETQYFGPGTRLLVL.

This clonotype was counted only a few times. The rearrangement joins TRBV24-1 to TRBJ2-2; D remains ambiguous. V lost 2 bases to trimming and J lost 6 bases, with 9 bases between them. The CDR3 runs 14 residues. From germline, CDR1 is KGHDR and CDR2 SFDVKD. The CDR3 protein is CATSDSGWSGELFF. CDR3 DNA sequence: TGTGCCACCAGTGATTCCGGGTGGTCCGGGGAGCTGTTTTTT.

This clonotype was observed at least ten times. The V call is TRBV20-1, the J call TRBJ1-5; 9 nucleotides agree with TRBD1. V was pared by 1 base and J by 2 bases, with 6 bases of the junction left unmatched. Germline V gene data show CDR1 as DFQATT and CDR2 as SNEGSKA (reference sequence). CDR3 length equals 16 residues. This chain's CDR3 is CSARAQGALGNQPQHF. CDR3 DNA: TGCAGTGCTAGAGCACAGGGGGCGTTGGGCAATCAGCCCCAGCATTTT.

The genes are TRBV5-6 and TRBJ2-1; the D is unclear. Trimming cost V 4 bases and J 4 bases, with 9 bases left between them. The CDR3 runs 13 residues. In germline, CDR1 is SGHDT, CDR2 YYEEEE. Written as DNA, the CDR3 is TGTGCCAGCAGCCCCACGGTATACAATGAGCAGTTCTTC. Translated: CASSPTVYNEQFF.

This clonotype was seen a handful of times. V and J are TRBV5-6 and TRBJ2-1; D is ambiguous. Per the germline V gene, CDR1 is SGHDT and CDR2 is YYEEEE. The CDR3 is 11 amino acids. V dropped 0 bases and J dropped 10 bases, with 5 bases sitting between them. This CDR3 reads CASSLALEQFF. CDR3 DNA: TGTGCCAGCAGCTTGGCTTTAGAGCAGTTCTTC.

CDR3 residues: CASSATGPRVYGYTF. CDR3 nucleotide sequence: TGTGCCAGCAGTGCCACGGGCCCGCGGGTTTATGGCTACACCTTC. J is TRBJ1-2 and V is TRBV6-1; D is unresolved. The CDR3 sequence is 15 residues long. V was trimmed by 4 bases and J by 5 bases, leaving 17 bases between them. Looked up from germline, CDR1 is MNHNS and CDR2 is SASEGT.

This clonotype was seen a few times. The chain joins TRBV3-1 to TRBJ2-1; 12 positions agree with TRBD2. With V trimmed by 3 bases and J by 10 bases, 1 base remained unmatched. CDR1 is LGHDT, CDR2 YNNKEL, per germline (reference sequence). This CDR3 has 13 residues. The CDR3 DNA is TGTGCCAGCAGCCACGGACTAGCGGGGGAGCAGTTCTTC. This gives the protein CASSHGLAGEQFF.

V usage is TRBV12-3 or TRBV12-4 and J usage is TRBJ2-6, with 7 nucleotides matching TRBD1. This CDR3 is built from 18 residues. V was pared by 6 bases and J by 0 bases, with 11 bases of the junction left unmatched. CDR3 sequence reads: CASSSDRIVYSGANVLTF. The CDR3, as DNA: TGTGCCAGCAGCTCGGACAGGATCGTATACTCTGGGGCCAACGTCCTGACTTTC.

This clonotype was counted many times. The J gene is TRBJ2-2, the V gene TRBV29-1; 13 bases are a match to TRBD2. CDR3 length: 16 amino acids. From germline, CDR1 is SQVTM and CDR2 ANQGSEA. Losses at the gene ends were 1 base for V and 4 bases for J; bases not matched to a gene: 3. The CDR3: CSVEGLAGGLTGELFF. CDR3 sequence (DNA): TGCAGCGTTGAAGGACTAGCGGGAGGTCTCACCGGGGAGCTGTTTTTT.